The table lists the clone carrying this TCR beta chain with a few counts. What it recognizes is unknown. This sample was taken from a study of identical twins. TCRdb re-derived calls from the 5' RACE reads in MiXCR, one entry per CDR3 protein. The sample has around 1.7 million distinct CDR3 sequences; about 32% are singletons. Healthy Caucasians supplied all donations. The CDR3 covers 12 residues. Findings and limits, study-wide: Surplus twin overlap in beta out-of-frame sequences was less pronounced. Not following the same donors, the study drew its conclusions from cross-sectional statistical analysis. Abundant cord blood beta clonotypes carried fewer insertions; memory repertoires showed none.

This chain connects TRBV21-1 to TRBJ1-2; TRBD1 is the table's D call, not checked against the DNA. TRBV21-1 is shown as a pseudogene. The receptor was isolated from a newborn girl in good health. The sequenced material came from cord blood. CDR3 nucleotide sequence: TGTGCCACCACGACAGGGTGCTATGGCTACACCTTC. It is translated as CATTTGCYGYTF.